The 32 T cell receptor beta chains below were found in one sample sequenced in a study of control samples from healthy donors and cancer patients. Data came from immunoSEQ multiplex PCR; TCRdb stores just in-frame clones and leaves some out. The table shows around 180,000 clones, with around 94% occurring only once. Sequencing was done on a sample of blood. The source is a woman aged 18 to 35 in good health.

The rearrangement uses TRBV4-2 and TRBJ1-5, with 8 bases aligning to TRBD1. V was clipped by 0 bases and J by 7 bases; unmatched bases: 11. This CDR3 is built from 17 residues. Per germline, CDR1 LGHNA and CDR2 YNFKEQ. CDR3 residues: CASSQDMGAQGDQPQHF. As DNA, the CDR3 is TGTGCCAGCAGCCAAGATATGGGGGCACAGGGGGACCAGCCCCAGCATTTT.

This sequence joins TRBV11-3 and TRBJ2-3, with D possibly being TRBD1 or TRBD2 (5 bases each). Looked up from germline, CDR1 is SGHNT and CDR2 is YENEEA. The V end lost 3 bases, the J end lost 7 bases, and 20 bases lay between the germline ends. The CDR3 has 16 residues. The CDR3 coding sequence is TGTGCCAGCAGCTTTCCGGGACCCCGGGGTTCAAATACGCAGTATTTT. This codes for CASSFPGPRGSNTQYF.

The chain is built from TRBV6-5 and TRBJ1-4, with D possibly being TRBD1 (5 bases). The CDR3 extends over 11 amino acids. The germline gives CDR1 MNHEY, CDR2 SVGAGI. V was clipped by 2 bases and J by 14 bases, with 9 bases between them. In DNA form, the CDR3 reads TGTGCCAGCAGTTACGGGGGAAATCTGTTTTTT. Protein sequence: CASSYGGNLFF.

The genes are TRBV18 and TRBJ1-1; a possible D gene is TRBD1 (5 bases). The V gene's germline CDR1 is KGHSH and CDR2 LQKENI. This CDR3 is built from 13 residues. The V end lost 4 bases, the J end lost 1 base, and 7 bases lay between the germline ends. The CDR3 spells CASSRQPNTEAFF. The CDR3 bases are TGTGCCAGCTCACGACAGCCGAACACTGAAGCTTTCTTT. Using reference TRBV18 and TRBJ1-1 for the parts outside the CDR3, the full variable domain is NAGVMQNPRHLVRRRGQEARLRCSPMKGHSHVYWYRQLPEEGLKFMVYLQKENIIDESGMPKERFSAEFPKEGPSILRIQQVVRGDSAAYFCASSRQPNTEAFFGQGTRLTVV.

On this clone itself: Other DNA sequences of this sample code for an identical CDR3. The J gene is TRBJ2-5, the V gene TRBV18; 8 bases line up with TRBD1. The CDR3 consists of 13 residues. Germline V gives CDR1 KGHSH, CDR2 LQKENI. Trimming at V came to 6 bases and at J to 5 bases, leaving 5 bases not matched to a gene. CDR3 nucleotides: TGTGCCAGCTCTTCGGACAGGGTCGAGACCCAGTACTTC. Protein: CASSSDRVETQYF.

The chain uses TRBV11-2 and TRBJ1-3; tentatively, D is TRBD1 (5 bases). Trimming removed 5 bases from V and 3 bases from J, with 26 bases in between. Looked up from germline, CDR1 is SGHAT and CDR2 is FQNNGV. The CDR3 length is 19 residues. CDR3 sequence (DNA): TGTGCCAGCAGCCCCAGGGCCTATACAAGTACCCCATTTGGAAACACCATATATTTT. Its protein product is CASSPRAYTSTPFGNTIYF. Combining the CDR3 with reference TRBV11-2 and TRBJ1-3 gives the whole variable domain EAGVAQSPRYKIIEKRQSVAFWCNPISGHATLYWYQQILGQGPKLLIQFQNNGVVDDSQLPKDRFSAERLKGVDSTLKIQPAKLEDSAVYLCASSPRAYTSTPFGNTIYFGEGSWLTVV.

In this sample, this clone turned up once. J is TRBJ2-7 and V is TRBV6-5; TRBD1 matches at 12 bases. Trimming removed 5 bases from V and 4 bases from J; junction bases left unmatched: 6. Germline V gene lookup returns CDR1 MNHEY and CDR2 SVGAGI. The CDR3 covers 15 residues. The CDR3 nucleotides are TGTGCCAGCAGTACTGGGACAGGGGGCTTATACGAGCAGTACTTC. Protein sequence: CASSTGTGGLYEQYF.

This CDR3 reads CASSLLGQPQHF. The CDR3 region has the DNA TGTGCCAGCAGTTTATTAGGTCAGCCCCAGCATTTT. The chain has TRBV28 and TRBJ1-5; D ambiguous. CDR1 and CDR2 from the germline V gene are MDHEN and SYDVKM. Trimming cost V 1 base and J 6 bases, with 4 bases left between them. The CDR3 length is 12 residues. Complete variable domain (other parts from reference TRBV28 and TRBJ1-5): DVKVTQSSRYLVKRTGEKVFLECVQDMDHENMFWYRQDPGLGLRLIYFSYDVKMKEKGDIPEGYSVSREKKERFSLILESASTNQTSMYLCASSLLGQPQHFGDGTRLSIL.

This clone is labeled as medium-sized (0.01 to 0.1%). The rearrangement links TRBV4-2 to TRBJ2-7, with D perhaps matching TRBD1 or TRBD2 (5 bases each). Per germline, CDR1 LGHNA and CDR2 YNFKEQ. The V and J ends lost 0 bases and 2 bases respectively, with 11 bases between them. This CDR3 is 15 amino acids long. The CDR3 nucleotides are TGTGCCAGCAGCCAAGAAGAGGGGAAGACCTACGAGCAGTACTTC. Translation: CASSQEEGKTYEQYF.

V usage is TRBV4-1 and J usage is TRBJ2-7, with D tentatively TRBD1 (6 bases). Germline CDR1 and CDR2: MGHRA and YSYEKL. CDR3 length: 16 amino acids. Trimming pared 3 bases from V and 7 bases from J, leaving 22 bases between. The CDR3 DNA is TGCGCCAGCAGCCACTACTACAGGGCCGGGGAGTTGGAGCAGTACTTC. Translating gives CASSHYYRAGELEQYF.

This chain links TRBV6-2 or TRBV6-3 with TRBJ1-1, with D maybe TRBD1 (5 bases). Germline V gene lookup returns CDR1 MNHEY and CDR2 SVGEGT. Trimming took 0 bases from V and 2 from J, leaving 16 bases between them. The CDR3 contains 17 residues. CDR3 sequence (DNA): TGTGCCAGCAGTTACTCGTTGGCGGGACCGTATAACACTGAAGCTTTCTTT. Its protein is CASSYSLAGPYNTEAFF.

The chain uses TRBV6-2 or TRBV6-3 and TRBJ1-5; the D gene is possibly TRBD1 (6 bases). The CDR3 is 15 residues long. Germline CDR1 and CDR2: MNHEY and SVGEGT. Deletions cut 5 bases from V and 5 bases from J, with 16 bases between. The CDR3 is CASSPTGEPYQPQHF. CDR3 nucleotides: TGTGCCAGCAGTCCGACAGGAGAGCCCTATCAGCCCCAGCATTTT.

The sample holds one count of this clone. CDR3 sequence: CASSDPGSNYGYTF. In nucleotides, the CDR3 is TGTGCCAGCAGTGACCCCGGGTCGAACTATGGCTACACCTTC. The chain recombines TRBV6-2 or TRBV6-3 with TRBJ1-2; D is undetermined. CDR1 and CDR2 (germline): MNHEY, SVGEGT. V was shortened by 5 bases and J by 2 bases, with 12 bases between the two germline ends. The CDR3 has 14 amino acids.

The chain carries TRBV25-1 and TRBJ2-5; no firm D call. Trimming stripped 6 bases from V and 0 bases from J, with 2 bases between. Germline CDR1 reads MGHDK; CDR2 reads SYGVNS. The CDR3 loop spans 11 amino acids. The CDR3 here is CASRYQETQYF. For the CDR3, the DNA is TGTGCCAGCAGGTACCAAGAGACCCAGTACTTC.

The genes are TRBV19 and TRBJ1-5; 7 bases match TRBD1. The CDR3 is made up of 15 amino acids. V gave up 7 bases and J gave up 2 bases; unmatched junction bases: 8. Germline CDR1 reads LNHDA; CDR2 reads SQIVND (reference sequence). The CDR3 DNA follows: TGTGCCAGTACCCCCACAGGGGAGGGCAATCAGCCCCAGCATTTT. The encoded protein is CASTPTGEGNQPQHF.

This CDR3 is CASSQGGAFSGRAGDNEQFF. CDR3 nucleotide sequence: TGTGCCAGCAGCCAAGGGGGGGCTTTTAGCGGGAGGGCAGGAGACAATGAGCAGTTCTTC. The chain is built from TRBV3-1 (or the pseudogene TRBV3-2) and TRBJ2-1, with 11 bases fitting TRBD2. There are 20 residues in the CDR3. The trim removed 1 base at V and 5 bases at J, leaving 16 bases unmatched. Germline CDR1 is LGHDT and CDR2 is YNNKEL (reference sequence).

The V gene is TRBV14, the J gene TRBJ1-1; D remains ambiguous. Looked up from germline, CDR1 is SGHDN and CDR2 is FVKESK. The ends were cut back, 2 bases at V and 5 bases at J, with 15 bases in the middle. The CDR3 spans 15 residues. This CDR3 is CASSQLSIAGTEAFF. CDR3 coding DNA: TGTGCCAGCAGCCAACTAAGCATTGCGGGGACTGAAGCTTTCTTT.

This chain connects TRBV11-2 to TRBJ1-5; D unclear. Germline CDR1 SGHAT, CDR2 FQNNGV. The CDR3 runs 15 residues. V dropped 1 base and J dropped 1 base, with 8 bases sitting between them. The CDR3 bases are TGTGCCAGCAGCTTAGTTGGTACCAGCAATCAGCCCCAGCATTTT. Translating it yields CASSLVGTSNQPQHF.

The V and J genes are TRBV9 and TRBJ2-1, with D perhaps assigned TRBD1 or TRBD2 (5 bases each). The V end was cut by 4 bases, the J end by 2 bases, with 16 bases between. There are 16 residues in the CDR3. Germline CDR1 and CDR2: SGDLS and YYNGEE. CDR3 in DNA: TGTGCCAGCAGCTCCCGGGACCCCGGGGCCTACAATGAGCAGTTCTTC. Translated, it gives CASSSRDPGAYNEQFF.

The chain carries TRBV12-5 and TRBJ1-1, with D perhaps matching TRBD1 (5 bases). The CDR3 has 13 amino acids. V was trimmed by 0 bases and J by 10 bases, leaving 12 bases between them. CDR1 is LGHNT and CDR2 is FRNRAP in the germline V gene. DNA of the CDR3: TGTGCTAGTGGTTTGGTTGGGGGGAGTCGAGCTTTCTTT. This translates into CASGLVGGSRAFF. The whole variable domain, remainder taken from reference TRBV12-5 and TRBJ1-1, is DARVTQTPRHKVTEMGQEVTMRCQPILGHNTVFWYRQTMMQGLELLAYFRNRAPLDDSGMPKDRFSAEMPDATLATLKIQPSEPRDSAVYFCASGLVGGSRAFFGQGTRLTVV.

The CDR3 DNA is TGTGCCAGCAGCTTAGCGGCTGGGGCCAACGTCCTGACTTTC. This encodes CASSLAAGANVLTF. The V and J genes are TRBV7-2 and TRBJ2-6; D not certain. Germline CDR1 is SGHTA and CDR2 is FQGNSA. Trimming cost V 0 bases and J 2 bases, with 2 bases left between them. The CDR3 consists of 14 residues. Full variable domain (outside the CDR3, taken from reference TRBV7-2 and TRBJ2-6): GAGVSQSPSNKVTEKGKDVELRCDPISGHTALYWYRQSLGQGLEFLIYFQGNSAPDKSGLPSDRFSAERTGGSVSTLTIQRTQQEDSAVYLCASSLAAGANVLTFGAGSRLTVL.

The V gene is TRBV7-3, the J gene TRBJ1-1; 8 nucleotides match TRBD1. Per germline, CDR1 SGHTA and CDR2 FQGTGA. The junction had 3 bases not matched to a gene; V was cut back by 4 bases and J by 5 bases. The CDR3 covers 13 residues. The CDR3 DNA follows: TGTGCCAGCAGCTCGGACAGGGAGACTGAAGCTTTCTTT. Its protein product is CASSSDRETEAFF.

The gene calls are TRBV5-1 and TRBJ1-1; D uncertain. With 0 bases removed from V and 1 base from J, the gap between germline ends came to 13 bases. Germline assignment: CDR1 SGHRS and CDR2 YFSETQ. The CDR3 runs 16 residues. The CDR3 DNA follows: TGCGCCAGCAGCTTGGAGGGAACGACGGGGAACACTGAAGCTTTCTTT. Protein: CASSLEGTTGNTEAFF.

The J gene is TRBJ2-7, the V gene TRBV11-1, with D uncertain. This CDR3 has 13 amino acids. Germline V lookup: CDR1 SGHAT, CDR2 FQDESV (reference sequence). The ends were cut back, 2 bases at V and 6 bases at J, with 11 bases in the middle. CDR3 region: CASSLISGSEQYF. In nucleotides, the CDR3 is TGTGCCAGCAGCTTAATTTCAGGAAGCGAGCAGTACTTC.

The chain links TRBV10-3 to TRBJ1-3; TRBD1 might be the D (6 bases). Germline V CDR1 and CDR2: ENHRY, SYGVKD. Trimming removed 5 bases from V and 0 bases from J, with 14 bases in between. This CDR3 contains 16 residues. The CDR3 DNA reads TGTGCCATCAGTCCTCGTGCGGACAGCTCTGGAAACACCATATATTTT. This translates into CAISPRADSSGNTIYF.

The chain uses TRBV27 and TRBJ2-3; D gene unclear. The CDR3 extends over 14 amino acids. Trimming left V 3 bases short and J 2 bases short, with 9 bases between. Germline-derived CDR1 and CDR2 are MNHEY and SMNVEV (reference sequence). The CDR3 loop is CASSFSRHTDTQYF. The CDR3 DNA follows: TGTGCCAGCAGTTTTAGTCGCCACACAGATACGCAGTATTTT.

The chain's CDR3 is CASSTFPGTGSPLHF. The DNA for the CDR3 is TGCGCCAGCAGCACCTTCCCCGGGACAGGATCACCCCTCCACTTT. This chain joins TRBV5-1 and TRBJ1-6, with TRBD1 matching over 8 bases. Unmatched junction bases numbered 10, after V lost 4 bases and J lost 10 bases. This CDR3 contains 15 residues. CDR1 is SGHRS, CDR2 YFSETQ, per germline.

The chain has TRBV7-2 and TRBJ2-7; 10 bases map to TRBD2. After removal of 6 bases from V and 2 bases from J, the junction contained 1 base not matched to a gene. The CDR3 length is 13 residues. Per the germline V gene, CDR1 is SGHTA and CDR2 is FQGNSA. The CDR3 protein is CASRAGGTYEQYF. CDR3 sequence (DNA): TGTGCCAGCAGAGCGGGGGGGACCTACGAGCAGTACTTC. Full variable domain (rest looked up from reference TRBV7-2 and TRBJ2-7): GAGVSQSPSNKVTEKGKDVELRCDPISGHTALYWYRQSLGQGLEFLIYFQGNSAPDKSGLPSDRFSAERTGGSVSTLTIQRTQQEDSAVYLCASRAGGTYEQYFGPGTRLTVT.

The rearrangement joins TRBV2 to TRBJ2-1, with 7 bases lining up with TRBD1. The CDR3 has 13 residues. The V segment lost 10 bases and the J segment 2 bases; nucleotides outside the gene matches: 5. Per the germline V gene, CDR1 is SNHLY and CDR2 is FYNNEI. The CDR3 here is CAKETGPYNEQFF. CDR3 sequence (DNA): TGTGCCAAAGAGACAGGGCCCTACAATGAGCAGTTCTTC.

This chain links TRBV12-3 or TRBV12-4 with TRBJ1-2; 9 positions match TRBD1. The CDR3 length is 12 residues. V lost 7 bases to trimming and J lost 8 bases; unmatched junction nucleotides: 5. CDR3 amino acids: CASTRTGDGYTF. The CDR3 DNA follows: TGTGCCAGCACCCGGACAGGGGACGGCTACACCTTC.

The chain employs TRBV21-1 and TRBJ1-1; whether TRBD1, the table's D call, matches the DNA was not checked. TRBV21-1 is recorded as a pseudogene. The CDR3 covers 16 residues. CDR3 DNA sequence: TGTGCCAGCAGCACGGGGACAGGGGAGGGGACCACTGAAGCTTTCTTT. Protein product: CASSTGTGEGTTEAFF.

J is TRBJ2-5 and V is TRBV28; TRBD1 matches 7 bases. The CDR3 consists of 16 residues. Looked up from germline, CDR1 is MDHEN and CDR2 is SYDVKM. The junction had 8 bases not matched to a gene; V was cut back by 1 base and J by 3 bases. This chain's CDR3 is CASSLSDRIGKETQYF. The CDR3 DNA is TGTGCCAGCAGTTTATCGGACAGGATAGGAAAAGAGACCCAGTACTTC.